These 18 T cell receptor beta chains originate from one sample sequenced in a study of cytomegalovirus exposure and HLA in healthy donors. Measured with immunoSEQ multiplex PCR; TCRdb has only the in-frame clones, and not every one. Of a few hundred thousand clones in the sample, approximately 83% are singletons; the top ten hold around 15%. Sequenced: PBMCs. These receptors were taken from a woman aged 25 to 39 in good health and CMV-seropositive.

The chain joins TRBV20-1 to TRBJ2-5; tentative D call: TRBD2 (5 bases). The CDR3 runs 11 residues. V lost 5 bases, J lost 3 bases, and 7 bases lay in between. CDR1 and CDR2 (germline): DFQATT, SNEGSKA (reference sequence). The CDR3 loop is CSAVGEETQYF. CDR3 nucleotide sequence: TGCAGTGCTGTCGGGGAAGAGACCCAGTACTTC.

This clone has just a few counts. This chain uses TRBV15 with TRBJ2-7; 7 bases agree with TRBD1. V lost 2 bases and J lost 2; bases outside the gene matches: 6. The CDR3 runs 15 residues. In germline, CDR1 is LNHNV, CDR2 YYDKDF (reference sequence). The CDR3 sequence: CATSRLQGLAYEQYF. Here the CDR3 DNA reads TGTGCCACCAGCAGATTACAGGGGCTAGCCTACGAGCAGTACTTC.

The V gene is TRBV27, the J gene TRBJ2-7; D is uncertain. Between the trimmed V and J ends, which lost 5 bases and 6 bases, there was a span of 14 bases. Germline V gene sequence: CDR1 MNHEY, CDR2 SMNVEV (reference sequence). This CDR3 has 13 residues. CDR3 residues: CASSPSGVSEQYF. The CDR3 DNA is TGTGCCAGCAGTCCATCGGGTGTATCCGAGCAGTACTTC.

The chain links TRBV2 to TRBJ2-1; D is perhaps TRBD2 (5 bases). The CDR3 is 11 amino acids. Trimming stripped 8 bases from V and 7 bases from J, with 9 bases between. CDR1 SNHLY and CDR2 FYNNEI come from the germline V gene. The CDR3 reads CASLRGNEQFF. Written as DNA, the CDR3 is TGTGCCAGCTTAAGAGGGAATGAGCAGTTCTTC.

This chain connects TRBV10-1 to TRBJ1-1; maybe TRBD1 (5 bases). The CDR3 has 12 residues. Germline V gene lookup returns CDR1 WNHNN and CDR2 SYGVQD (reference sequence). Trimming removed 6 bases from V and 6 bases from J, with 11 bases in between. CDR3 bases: TGCGCCAGCAGAGGCGACAGTTCTGAAGCTTTCTTT. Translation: CASRGDSSEAFF.

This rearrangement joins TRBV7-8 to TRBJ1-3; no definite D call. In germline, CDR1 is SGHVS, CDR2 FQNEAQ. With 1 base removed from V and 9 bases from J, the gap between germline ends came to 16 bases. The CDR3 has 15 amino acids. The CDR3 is CASSLDRWLTATIYF. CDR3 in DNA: TGTGCCAGCAGCTTAGATCGCTGGTTGACGGCCACCATATATTTT.

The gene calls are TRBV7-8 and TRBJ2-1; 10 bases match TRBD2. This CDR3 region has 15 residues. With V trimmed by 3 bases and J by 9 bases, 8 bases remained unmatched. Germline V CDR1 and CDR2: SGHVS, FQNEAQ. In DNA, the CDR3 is TGTGCCAGCAGCTTCAAGCGGGAGGGCCCTGGTGAGCAGTTCTTC. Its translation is CASSFKREGPGEQFF.

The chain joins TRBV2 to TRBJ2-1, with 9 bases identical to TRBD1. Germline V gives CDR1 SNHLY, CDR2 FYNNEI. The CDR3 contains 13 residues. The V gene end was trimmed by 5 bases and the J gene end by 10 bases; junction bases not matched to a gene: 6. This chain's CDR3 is CASSTGQGGEQFF. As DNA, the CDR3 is TGTGCCAGCAGTACGGGACAGGGCGGGGAGCAGTTCTTC.

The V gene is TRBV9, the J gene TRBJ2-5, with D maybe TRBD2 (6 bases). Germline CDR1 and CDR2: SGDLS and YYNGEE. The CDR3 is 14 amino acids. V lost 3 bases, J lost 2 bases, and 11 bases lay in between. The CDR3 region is CASSAGTVQETQYF. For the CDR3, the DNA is TGTGCCAGCAGCGCAGGGACTGTACAAGAGACCCAGTACTTC.

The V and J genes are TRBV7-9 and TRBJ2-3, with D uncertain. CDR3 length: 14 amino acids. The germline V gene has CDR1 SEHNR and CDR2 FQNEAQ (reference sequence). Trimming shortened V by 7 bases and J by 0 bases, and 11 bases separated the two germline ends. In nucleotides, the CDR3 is TGTGCCAGCACCCAGGATACTAGCACAGATACGCAGTATTTT. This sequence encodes CASTQDTSTDTQYF.

Here the CDR3 reads CASSPITGPISYEQYF. The CDR3 DNA reads as TGTGCCAGCAGCCCAATAACCGGTCCCATCTCCTACGAGCAGTACTTC. The V call is TRBV7-9, the J call TRBJ2-7; unclear D gene. The CDR3 consists of 16 residues. Looked up from germline, CDR1 is SEHNR and CDR2 is FQNEAQ (reference sequence). The V end lost 5 bases, the J end lost 0 bases, and 17 bases lay between the germline ends.

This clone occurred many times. This CDR3 is CSVLSSSYNEQFF. In DNA form, the CDR3 reads TGCAGCGTTCTGAGCAGCTCCTACAATGAGCAGTTCTTC. This chain connects TRBV29-1 to TRBJ2-1; D remains ambiguous. From germline, CDR1 is SQVTM and CDR2 ANQGSEA. V dropped 5 bases and J dropped 0 bases, with 8 bases sitting between them. The CDR3 totals 13 residues.

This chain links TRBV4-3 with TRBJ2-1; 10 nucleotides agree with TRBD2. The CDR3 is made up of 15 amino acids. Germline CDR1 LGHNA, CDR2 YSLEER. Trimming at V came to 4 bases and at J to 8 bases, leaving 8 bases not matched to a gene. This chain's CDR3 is CASSPLAGVEDEQFF. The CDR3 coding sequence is TGCGCCAGCAGCCCGCTAGCGGGAGTGGAGGATGAGCAGTTCTTC.

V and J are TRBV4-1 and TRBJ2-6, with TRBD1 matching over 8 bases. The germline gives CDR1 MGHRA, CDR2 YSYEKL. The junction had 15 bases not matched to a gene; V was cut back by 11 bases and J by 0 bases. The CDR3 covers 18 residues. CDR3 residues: CASQPLTGGISGANVLTF. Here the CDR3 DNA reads TGCGCCTCCCAACCCCTAACAGGGGGTATCTCTGGGGCCAACGTCCTGACTTTC.

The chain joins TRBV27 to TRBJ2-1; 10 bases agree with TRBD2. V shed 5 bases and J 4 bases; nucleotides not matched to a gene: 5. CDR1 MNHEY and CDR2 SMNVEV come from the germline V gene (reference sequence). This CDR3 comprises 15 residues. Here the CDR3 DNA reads TGTGCCAGCAGTCCCGGGACTAGCGTTTACAATGAGCAGTTCTTC. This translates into CASSPGTSVYNEQFF.

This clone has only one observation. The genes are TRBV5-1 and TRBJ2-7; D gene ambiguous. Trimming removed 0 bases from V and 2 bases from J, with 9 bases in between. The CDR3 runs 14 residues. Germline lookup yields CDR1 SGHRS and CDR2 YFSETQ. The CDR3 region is CASSLEPRAYEQYF. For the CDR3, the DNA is TGCGCCAGCAGCTTGGAGCCAAGAGCCTACGAGCAGTACTTC.

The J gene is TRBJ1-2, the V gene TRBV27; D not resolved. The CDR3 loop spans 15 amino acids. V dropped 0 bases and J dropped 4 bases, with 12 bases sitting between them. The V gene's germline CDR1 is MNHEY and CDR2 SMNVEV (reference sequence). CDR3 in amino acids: CASSLSDPLGYGYTF. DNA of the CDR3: TGTGCCAGCAGTTTATCAGACCCACTAGGCTATGGCTACACCTTC.

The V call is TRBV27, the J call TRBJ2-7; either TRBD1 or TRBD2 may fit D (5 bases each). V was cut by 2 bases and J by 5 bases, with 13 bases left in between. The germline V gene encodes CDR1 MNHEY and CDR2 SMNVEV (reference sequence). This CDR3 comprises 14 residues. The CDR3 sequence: CASSLVGLGDEQYF. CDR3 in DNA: TGTGCCAGCAGTTTAGTGGGGCTGGGGGACGAGCAGTACTTC.